This TCR beta chain comes out of a study of CD8+CD57+ T cells in acquired aplastic anemia. Study information: Mean yield of DNA from sorted CD4+ and CD8+ cells was 3 to 3.5 ug. CD4+ cell libraries from healthy donors averaged approximately 10 million reads.

Study-wide results and caveats: Almost 30 shared CD8+ CDR3s appeared highly expressed within patients' immunodominant clones.

The germline gives CDR1 MNHEY, CDR2 SVGEGT. This CDR3 region has 12 residues. Deletions cut 10 bases from V and 5 bases from J, with 11 bases between. Genomic DNA templated the TCR beta VDJ and CDR3 profiling. TCRdb ran MiXCR on the reads and lists one entry per CDR3 protein. The sample has about 190,000 distinct CDR3 sequences; roughly 56% are singletons. On this clonotype itself: No antigen is known for it.

The rearrangement joins TRBV6-2 or TRBV6-3 to TRBJ2-2, with D unresolved. The receptor's source is a human donor in good health, serving as a control. The sample comprised sorted CD4+, CD8+, or CD8+CD57+ T cells (not recorded which) from PBMCs. The CDR3 bases are TGTGCCAACAACCAGGCAACCGGGGAGCTGTTTTTT. Amino acid sequence: CANNQATGELFF.